The rows below give T cell receptor beta chains drawn from one sample of a study of shared clonotypes between healthy human individuals. Generated by immunoSEQ multiplex PCR, the TCRdb table keeps only in-frame clones and is missing some. The data contain fewer than 1.6 million clones, 98% of them seen just once; the ten biggest clones take up 0.3% to 0.45%. The sample taken for sequencing was naive CD4+ T cells sorted from blood. The source of these receptors is a man in his thirties or forties in good health. CDR3s include the opening cysteine and the closing phenylalanine or tryptophan. D genes are given only for firm matches. Clone size, where shown, is once, few, many, or a class for clones that have expanded.

>TRBV4-1|-|TRBJ2-7|TRBD1
TGCGCCAGCAGCCAAACTCACCTTCGGGACAGCGGTCACGAGCAGTACTTC
CASSQTHLRDSGHEQYF
>TRBV28|-|TRBJ2-5|TRBD2
TGTGCCAGCCCCCCTAGCGGGAGGGGTATTCAAGAGACCCAGTACTTC
CASPPSGRGIQETQYF
>TRBV6-5|-|TRBJ2-5|-
TGTGCCAGCACTCCGACTGGACTGGGGGCCCAGTACTTC
CASTPTGLGAQYF
>TRBV7-8|-|TRBJ2-1|-
TGTGCCAGCAGCTTGCGGTACTACAATGAGCAGTTCTTC
CASSLRYYNEQFF
>TRBV18|-|TRBJ1-2|-
TGTGCCAGCTCACCCCTGGACGGGCGGAACTATGGCTACACCTTC
CASSPLDGRNYGYTF
>TRBV20-1|-|TRBJ2-3|-
TGCAGTGCTACACTGCAAGATACGCAGTATTTT
CSATLQDTQYF
>TRBV19|once|TRBJ1-2|-
TGTGCCAGTAGTATGTCTGCTGGGGGAGGCTACACCTTC
CASSMSAGGGYTF
>TRBV11-2|-|TRBJ2-2|TRBD2
TGTGCCAGCAGCGTAAGGACTAGCGGGAGTTCGTACACCGGGGAGCTGTTTTTT
CASSVRTSGSSYTGELFF
>TRBV5-1|once|TRBJ2-1|TRBD2
TGCGCCAGCAGCAGCGTCCAGGGACTAGCGGGAGGGAATGAGCAGTTCTTC
CASSSVQGLAGGNEQFF
>TRBV5-1|-|TRBJ1-1|-
TGCGCCAGCAGCTTCAACCGGGTTGGGACTGAAGCTTTCTTT
CASSFNRVGTEAFF
>TRBV7-9|-|TRBJ1-5|-
TGTGCCAGCAGCTCGTGGGGGTATAGCAATCAGCCCCAGCATTTT
CASSSWGYSNQPQHF
>TRBV7-8|-|TRBJ2-5|TRBD1
TGTGCCAGCAGCTTAAGGGGGCTAGGGGAGACCCAGTACTTC
CASSLRGLGETQYF
>TRBV7-9|once|TRBJ2-3|TRBD2
TGTGCCAGCAGCCCGACTAGCGGGAGAGGGTATACGCAGTATTTT
CASSPTSGRGYTQYF
>TRBV28|-|TRBJ1-1|-
TGTGCCAGCAGTTTCCTGGAGGAGAAAAAGAACACTGAAGCTTTCTTT
CASSFLEEKKNTEAFF
>TRBV4-1|-|TRBJ1-1|-
TGCGCCAGCAGCCAAGGGTTTAGGCAGGTGAACACTGAAGCTTTCTTT
CASSQGFRQVNTEAFF
>TRBV2|-|TRBJ2-3|-
TGTGCCAGCAGTGCTAGACTAGGCGAAGATACGCAGTATTTT
CASSARLGEDTQYF
>TRBV27|-|TRBJ1-5|TRBD1
TGTGCCAGCAGAAGGACAGGAGATCAGCCCCAGCATTTT
CASRRTGDQPQHF
>TRBV2|-|TRBJ2-2|TRBD1
TGTGCCAGCCACCGGGACAGGAACACCGGGGAGCTGTTTTTT
CASHRDRNTGELFF
>TRBV29-1|once|TRBJ2-1|-
TGCAGCGTAAAGAGTAACAATGAGCAGTTCTTC
CSVKSNNEQFF
>TRBV28|-|TRBJ1-5|-
TGTGCCAGCAGTTTCCCAGGGAGCAATCAGCCCCAGCATTTT
CASSFPGSNQPQHF
>TRBV18|-|TRBJ2-3|TRBD1
TGTGCCAGCTCCGGGACAGGGAGGACAGATACGCAGTATTTT
CASSGTGRTDTQYF
>TRBV11-2|-|TRBJ2-7|-
TGTGCCAGCAACCCTTTAACGGGACAAAGCTCCTACGAGCAGTACTTC
CASNPLTGQSSYEQYF
>TRBV18|-|TRBJ2-6|TRBD1
TGTGCCAGCTCACCACCGGGACAGGGGTATGGGGCCAACGTCCTGACTTTC
CASSPPGQGYGANVLTF
>TRBV29-1|-|TRBJ2-2|-
TGCAGCGTTGAAGGGCGGCGGGATAAGACCGGGGAGCTGTTTTTT
CSVEGRRDKTGELFF
>TRBV7-2|once|TRBJ1-1|-
TGTGCCAGCAGCCCCGGGACACTGAACACTGAAGCTTTCTTT
CASSPGTLNTEAFF
>TRBV11-2|-|TRBJ2-1|TRBD2
TGTGCCAGCAGCTTAAGACTAGCGGGGCACAATGAGCAGTTCTTC
CASSLRLAGHNEQFF
>TRBV21-1|-|TRBJ2-5|-
TGTGCCAGCAGCAAAGGTGGTCGGGAAAGAGAGACCCAGTACTTC
CASSKGGRERETQYF
>TRBV19|-|TRBJ1-1|-
TGTGCCAGTAGTATAAAACAATCGAACACTGAAGCTTTCTTT
CASSIKQSNTEAFF
>TRBV5-8|-|TRBJ2-7|-
TGTGCCAGCAGCTTGCTGGGGAAGGGCGAGCAGTACTTC
CASSLLGKGEQYF
>TRBV7-9|-|TRBJ1-4|-
TGTGCCAGCACCTCGGGTCTTTTCGGTAATGAAAAACTGTTTTTT
CASTSGLFGNEKLFF
>TRBV29-1|-|TRBJ2-5|-
TGCAGCGTTGAACTGAGCCAAGAGACCCAGTACTTC
CSVELSQETQYF
>TRBV6-5|-|TRBJ2-7|-
TGTGCCAGCCGAACCGGGACAAGTTCCTACGAGCAGTACTTC
CASRTGTSSYEQYF